This TCR beta chain derives from a study of cytomegalovirus exposure and HLA in healthy donors. Study information: Among the approximately 400 genotyped donors, 70% to 85% were placed in the Caucasian-associated ancestry cluster.

As for this clone: Its matching antigen is unknown.

The PCR was carried out with 60 Vbeta primers and 13 Jbeta primers. Clones were sequenced by immunoSEQ multiplex PCR, and TCRdb holds only the in-frame ones, with some missing. The data contain approximately 170,000 clones, roughly 79% of them singletons. Study-level points and caveats: In a later analysis, DRB1 alleles had the most associated TCRs; HLA-C alleles the fewest. In a later analysis, TCR beta V- and J-gene trimming showed a link to a missense DCLRE1C variant.

Sequencing used PBMCs. The clonotype originates from a man aged 35-49 years in good health and CMV-seronegative.

CDR3 bases: TGTGCCAGCAGCGTAGGGACAGGGACAATTGAGACCCAGTACTTC. Translating gives CASSVGTGTIETQYF. The chain links TRBV6-1 to TRBJ2-5; 9 bases map to TRBD1. With 6 bases clipped from V and 5 bases from J, the junction kept 10 bases outside the gene matches. Germline-derived CDR1 and CDR2 are MNHNS and SASEGT. The CDR3 is made up of 15 amino acids.